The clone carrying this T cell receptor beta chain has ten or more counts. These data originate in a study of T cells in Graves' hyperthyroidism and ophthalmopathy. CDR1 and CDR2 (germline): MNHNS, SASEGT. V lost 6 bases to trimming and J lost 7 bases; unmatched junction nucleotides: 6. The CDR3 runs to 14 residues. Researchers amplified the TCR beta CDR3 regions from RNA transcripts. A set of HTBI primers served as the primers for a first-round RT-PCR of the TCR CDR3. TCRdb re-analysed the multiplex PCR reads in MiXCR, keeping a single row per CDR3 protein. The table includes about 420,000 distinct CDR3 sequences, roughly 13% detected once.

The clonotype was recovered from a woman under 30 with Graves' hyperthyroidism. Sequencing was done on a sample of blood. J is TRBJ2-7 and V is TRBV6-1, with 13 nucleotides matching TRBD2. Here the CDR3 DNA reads TGTGCCAGCAGGCCGGGACTAGCGGGATGGGAGCAGTACTTC. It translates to CASRPGLAGWEQYF.